Listed here is a single TCR beta chain. No antigen is known for it. One base away there is no much larger clone; base qualities are not given. The germline V gene encodes CDR1 SGHRS and CDR2 YFSETQ. Measured from the cysteine to the phenylalanine, the CDR3 is 13 residues long. Left in the record is the CDR3 DNA by itself, 39 bases read in frame from the first base. V and J are truncated by 4 bases and 4 bases respectively, leaving an intervening sequence of 9 bases. The trial excluded patients who had a history of autoimmune disease or were on systemic immunosuppression. Peripheral blood for TCR sequencing was collected from all dose cohorts at baseline, on cycle 4 day 1, and on cycle 7 day 1. The samples were drawn from a first-in-human, open-label, multicenter phase I dose-escalation trial of ivuxolimab. Adults with locally advanced or metastatic melanoma, renal cell, hepatocellular, or head and neck squamous cell carcinoma were enrolled in the trial. Before TCR sequencing, CD4+ and CD8+ T cells were separately sorted from peripheral blood.

The data stem from a study of OX40 agonist ivuxolimab in advanced cancers. Study-level background: Ivuxolimab, which targeted the costimulatory receptor OX40 (CD134), was an agonistic, fully human IgG2 monoclonal antibody. Intravenous ivuxolimab was administered to patients every 2 weeks at six dose levels: 0.01, 0.1, 0.3, 1.5, 3 and 10 mg/kg. Among the approximately 50 dose-escalation patients, 19 had hepatocellular carcinoma, approximately 15 melanoma, 9 renal cell carcinoma and 9 head and neck cancer. In the dose-escalation cohort, 82.7% of patients were male, and the mean age was roughly 60 years with a range of roughly 20 to 80. Patients were allowed to have had prior anti-PD-1, anti-PD-L1 or anti-CTLA-4 therapy, and approximately 37% of the dose-escalation patients had been treated with checkpoint inhibitors. Three dose-escalation patients achieved partial responses, one with hepatocellular carcinoma and two with cutaneous melanoma. The point of sequencing TCRbeta in the periphery was to test whether ivuxolimab changed TCR sequence diversity and drove clonal T-cell expansion. The paper describes the monotherapy dose-escalation part (N ≈ 49 patients) of the phase I trial of ivuxolimab. Paper-wide results and their limitations: In the 0.1-3.0 mg/kg groups, partial responders were among the patients with the lowest normalized peripheral clonal expansion, particularly in CD8+ T cells. Low levels of normalized T-cell clonal expansion were also seen in some nonresponding patients. Which antigens the clonally expanded peripheral T cells were specific for was not determined. Clonal expansion of both CD4+ and CD8+ blood T cells was observed from baseline to week 6 at doses 0.1 to 3.0 mg/kg. On average, CD8+ T cells showed more expanded clones than CD4+ T cells after ivuxolimab.

To sequence the TCRbeta CDR3 region, genomic DNA was isolated from the sorted cells. The immunoSEQ Assay was used for sequencing of TCRbeta CDR3 regions. TCRdb re-hosts the immuneACCESS table, in-frame sequences only. Its copies lack some clones; in the studies checked, an unresolved V gene accounts for under half of them, and the cause for the rest is not known. In this sample the table shows tens of thousands of clones, approximately 81% of which occur a single time. The ten largest clonotypes hold 23% of the sample. Sequencing was performed on CD4+ or CD8+ T cells sorted from blood, taken in a trial of the OX40 agonist ivuxolimab. The rearrangement combines TRBV5-1 with TRBJ1-5; the D gene is unclear. This TCR derives from an adult with an advanced solid tumor such as melanoma, head and neck, liver or kidney cancer. The bases are TGCGCCAGCAGCGAGGCCCCTAATCAGCCCCAGCATTTT. It specifies CASSEAPNQPQHF.